This TCR beta chain is from a study of T cell repertoires in cytomegalovirus infection. TCRdb called the reads again in MiXCR, with one record for every CDR3 protein. The data hold about 260,000 distinct CDR3 sequences, with roughly 9.1% observed a single time. Trimming took 10 bases from V and 1 from J; bases not matched to a gene: 11. Germline loops: CDR1 MNHNS, CDR2 SASEGT. The CDR3 has 16 amino acids. The table lists this clonotype with many counts. The sample was PBMCs. This receptor was identified in a human donor in good health (CMV status not recorded). Some clones in this sample may be carry-over from other donors' samples. V usage is TRBV6-1 and J usage is TRBJ2-3; TRBD2 aligns across 10 bases. The CDR3 loop reads CATLKRGGRGTDTQYF. For the CDR3, the DNA is TGTGCCACCCTAAAGCGGGGGGGCCGGGGCACAGATACGCAGTATTTT.